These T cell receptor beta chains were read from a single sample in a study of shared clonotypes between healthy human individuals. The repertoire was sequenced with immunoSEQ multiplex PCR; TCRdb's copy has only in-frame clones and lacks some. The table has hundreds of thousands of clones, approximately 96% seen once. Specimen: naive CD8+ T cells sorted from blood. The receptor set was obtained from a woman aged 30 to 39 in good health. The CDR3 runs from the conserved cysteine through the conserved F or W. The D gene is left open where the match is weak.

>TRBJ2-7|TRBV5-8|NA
CASSLTERARSYEQYF
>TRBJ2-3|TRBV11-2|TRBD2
CASSSISGTSADTQYF
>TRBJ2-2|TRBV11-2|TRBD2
CASSFHIGLAGGITGELFF
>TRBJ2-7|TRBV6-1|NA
CASSERWLGDSYEQYF
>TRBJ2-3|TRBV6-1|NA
CAMEGYGTDTQYF
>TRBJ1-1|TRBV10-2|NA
CASSGGLLGTEAFF
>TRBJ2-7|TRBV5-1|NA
CASSWGKTYEQYF
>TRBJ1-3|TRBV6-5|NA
CASSYSSRSGNTIYF
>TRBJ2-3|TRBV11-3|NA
CASSFGTDTQYF
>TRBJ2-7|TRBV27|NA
CANRQSTSYEQYF
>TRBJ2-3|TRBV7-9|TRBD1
CASSPADRVLDTQYF
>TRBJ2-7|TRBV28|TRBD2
CASSLTSGYEQYF
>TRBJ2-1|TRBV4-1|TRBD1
CASSQVGTGVFEQFF
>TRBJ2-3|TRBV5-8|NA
CASSFGGDTDTQYF
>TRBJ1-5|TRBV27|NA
CASSLLGSNQPQHF
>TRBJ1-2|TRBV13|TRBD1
CATSTGDYGYTF
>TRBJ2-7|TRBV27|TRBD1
CASSPGQGRSGEQYF
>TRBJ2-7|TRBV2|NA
CASKQGFYEQYF
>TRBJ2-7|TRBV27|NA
CASRTRGGSSYEQYF
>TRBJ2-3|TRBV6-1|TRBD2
CASTRVAGLTDTQYF
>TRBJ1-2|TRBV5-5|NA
CASSLEVTPGGYTF
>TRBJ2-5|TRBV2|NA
CASSHAHRGGQETQYF
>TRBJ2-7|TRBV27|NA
CASRAGTSYEQYF
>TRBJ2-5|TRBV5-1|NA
CASSLGRVWEETQYF
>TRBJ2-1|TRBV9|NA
CASSPGTSLYNEQFF
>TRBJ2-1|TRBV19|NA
CASSIVPGSYNEQFF
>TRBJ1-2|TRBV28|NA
CASSAQGTRSYTF
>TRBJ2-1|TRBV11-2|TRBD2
CACGDYSYNEQFF
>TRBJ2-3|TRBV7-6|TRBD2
CASSLGATAGEGTDTQYF
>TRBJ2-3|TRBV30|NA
CAWSVMLRDFTDTQYF
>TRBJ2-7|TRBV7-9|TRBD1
CASRQGIYEQYF
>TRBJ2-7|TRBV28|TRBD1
CASSLDRGRLGHEQYF
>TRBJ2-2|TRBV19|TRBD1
CASSMWTGTGELFF
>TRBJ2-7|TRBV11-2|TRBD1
CASSFRSGLGQGSYEQYF
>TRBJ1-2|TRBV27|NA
CASRTGNYGYTF
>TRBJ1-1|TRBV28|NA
CASSLKMNTEAFF
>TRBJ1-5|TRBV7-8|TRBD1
CASSQTGYGNQPQHF
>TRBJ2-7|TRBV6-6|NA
CASSYQIGAYEQYF
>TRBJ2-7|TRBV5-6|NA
CASSLQDIYYEQYF
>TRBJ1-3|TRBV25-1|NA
CASSEYNLRAGNTIYF
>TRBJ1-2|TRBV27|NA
CATLGGDGYTF
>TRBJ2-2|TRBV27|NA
CASSLWGGRLNTGELFF
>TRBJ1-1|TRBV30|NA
CAWTGTNTEAFF
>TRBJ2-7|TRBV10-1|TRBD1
CASSEGGEDYEQYF
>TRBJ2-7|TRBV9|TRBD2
CASSVGGLAGDEQYF
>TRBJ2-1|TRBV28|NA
CASSHDGYNEQFF
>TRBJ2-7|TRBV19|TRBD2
CASSILAERGEQYF
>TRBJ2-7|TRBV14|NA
CASSQGTFFYEQYF
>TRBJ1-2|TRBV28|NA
CASSPGRSYGYTF
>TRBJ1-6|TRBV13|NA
CASSSHLGVAPLHF
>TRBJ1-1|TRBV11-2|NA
CASSLSDVSTEAFF
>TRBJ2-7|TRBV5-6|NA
CASSYSGAYEQYF